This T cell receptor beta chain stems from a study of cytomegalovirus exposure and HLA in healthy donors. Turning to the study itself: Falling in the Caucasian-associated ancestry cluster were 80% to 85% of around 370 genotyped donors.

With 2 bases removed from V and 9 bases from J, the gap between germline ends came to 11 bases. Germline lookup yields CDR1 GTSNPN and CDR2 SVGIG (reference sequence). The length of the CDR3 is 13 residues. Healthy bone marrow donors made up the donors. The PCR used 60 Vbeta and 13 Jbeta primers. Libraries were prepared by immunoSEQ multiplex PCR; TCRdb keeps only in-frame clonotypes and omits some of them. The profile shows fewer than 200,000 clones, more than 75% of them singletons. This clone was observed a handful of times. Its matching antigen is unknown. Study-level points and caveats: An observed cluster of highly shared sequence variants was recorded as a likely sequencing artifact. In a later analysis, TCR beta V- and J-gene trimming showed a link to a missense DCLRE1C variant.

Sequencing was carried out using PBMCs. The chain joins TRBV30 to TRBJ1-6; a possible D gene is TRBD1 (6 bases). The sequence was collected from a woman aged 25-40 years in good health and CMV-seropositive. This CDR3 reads CAWSRGGVSPLHF. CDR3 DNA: TGTGCCTGGAGTAGGGGGGGTGTTTCACCCCTCCACTTT.